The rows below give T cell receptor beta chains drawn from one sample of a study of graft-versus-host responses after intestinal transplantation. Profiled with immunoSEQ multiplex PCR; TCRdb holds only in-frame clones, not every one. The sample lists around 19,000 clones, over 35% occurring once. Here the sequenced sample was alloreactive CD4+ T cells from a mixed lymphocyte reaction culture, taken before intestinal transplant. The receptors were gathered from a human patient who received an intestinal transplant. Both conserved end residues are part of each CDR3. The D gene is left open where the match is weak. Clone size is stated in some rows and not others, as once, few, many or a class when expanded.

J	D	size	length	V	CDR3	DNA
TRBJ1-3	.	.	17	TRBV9	CASSVGPVGHSGNTIYF	TGTGCCAGCAGCGTAGGGCCGGTGGGGCACTCTGGAAACACCATATATTTT
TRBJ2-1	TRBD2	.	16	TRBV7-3	CASSLPGSGGAVEQFF	TGTGCCAGCAGCCTCCCGGGTAGCGGGGGGGCGGTTGAGCAGTTCTTC
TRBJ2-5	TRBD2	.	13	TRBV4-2	CASGLAGVETQYF	TGTGCCAGCGGACTAGCGGGGGTTGAGACCCAGTACTTC
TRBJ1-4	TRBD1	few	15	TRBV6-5	CASSSQGAAYEKLFF	TGTGCCAGCAGTTCACAGGGGGCCGCCTATGAAAAACTGTTTTTT
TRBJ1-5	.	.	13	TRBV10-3	CATRGEGGQPQHF	TGTGCCACTAGGGGGGAGGGGGGTCAGCCCCAGCATTTT
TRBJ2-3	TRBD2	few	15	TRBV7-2	CASSLTSGGAYTQYF	TGTGCCAGCAGCCTGACTAGCGGGGGGGCATATACGCAGTATTTT
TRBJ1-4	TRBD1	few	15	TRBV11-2	CASSLGTGGGEKLFF	TGTGCCAGCAGCTTGGGGACAGGGGGAGGTGAAAAACTGTTTTTT
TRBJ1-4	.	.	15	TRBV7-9	CASSWASGVNEKLFF	TGTGCCAGCAGCTGGGCTTCAGGGGTTAATGAAAAACTGTTTTTT
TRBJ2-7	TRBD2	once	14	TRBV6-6	CASSYFAGAYEQYF	TGTGCCAGCAGTTACTTCGCGGGGGCCTACGAGCAGTACTTC
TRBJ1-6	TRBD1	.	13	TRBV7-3	CASSLWTQGVIHF	TGTGCCAGCAGCTTATGGACACAGGGGGTGATACACTTT